The source of this T cell receptor beta chain is a study of low-dose radiotherapy and immunotherapy resistance in tumors (dated by TCRdb to 2021 to 2024). In terms of the full investigation: Patients in Cohort 1 were given 0.5 Gy per fraction every 2 weeks, and the prescribed total PTV dose was 6.5 Gy. Every two weeks, patients got intravenous cyclophosphamide at 200 mg/m2, given one day ahead of each radiation and immunotherapy administration. Patients in Cohort 2 were given 1 Gy per fraction every two weeks, for a total of 13 Gy across 26 weeks. Randomization of trial participants into treatment groups was not performed. Patients were given nivolumab as a 240 mg flat dose every two weeks and ipilimumab at 1 mg/kg every six weeks, with both drugs delivered intravenously. Eight patients were included in the translational analysis: three from the first dose cohort and the first five from the second dose cohort. Starting on cycle 1 day 1, patients took 300 mg of aspirin by mouth once a day for four cycles.

The run used an Illumina HiSeq 2500. First-strand cDNA was synthesized using Superscript III and a set of TRAV- and TRBV-specific primers, so that both TCRalpha and TCRbeta chains were covered. A roughly 18-cycle PCR with Phusion amplified the TCRs, pairing a constant-region primer with the adapter that was attached to the V primers. Isolated mRNA was amplified with the MessageAmp II aRNA Amplification Kit, using a roughly 15-hour in vitro transcription at 37°C. mRNA for TCR sequencing was isolated with the Dynabeads mRNA DIRECT Purification Kit. Indexed Illumina adapters were added in a second Phusion PCR of around 27 cycles, and the PCR products were purified with AMPure XP beads. In the original analysis: Custom Perl scripts were used to pool TCR sequences that encoded the same protein, to remove out-of-frame sequences, and to calculate the abundance of each clonotype. Any TCR sequence supported by only a single read was excluded from analysis. Shannon entropy, Gini index, clonality, richness, and the frequency of TCRs shared between repertoires were included as repertoire metrics. The raw public reads went through TCRdb reprocessing: fastp at Q25, MiXCR clone calling, in-frame beta chains kept. Merged by CDR3 protein, the rows form single entries marked with the most common genes and DNA. The V and J calls come from TCRdb's annotation, not from the publication. The sample table contains about 60,000 distinct CDR3 sequences; only one count was recorded for approximately 25% of them. The ten largest clones capture 5.5% to 6.5% of the sample.

Comment on this clonotype: Its antigen specificity is not known. This is likely an artifact of a read error, given a far larger clone one base away.

In the paper's terms, the time point label means: before trial treatment. The donors took part in RACIN, a single-arm, phase I, dose-escalation trial that combined nivolumab, ipilimumab, aspirin, low-dose cyclophosphamide and low-dose radiotherapy. Patients with advanced, TIL-negative solid tumors were considered eligible. Including the terminal cysteine and phenylalanine, the CDR3 comprises 13 residues. Only CDR3 DNA remains: 39 bases, in frame from the first base. The receptor chain draws on TRBV26 and TRBJ2-7. TRBV26 is a pseudogene segment. The sequence was obtained from a male donor with prostate cancer. The sample here was PBMCs, taken before treatment. CDR3 reads: CGSCGHSRNEQYF. The DNA reads TGTGGTTCGTGTGGTCACTCTCGGAACGAGCAGTACTTC.